The 26 T cell receptor beta chains below were found in one sample sequenced in a study of T cell responses to AZD1222 COVID-19 vaccine (TCRdb year 2021). The time point tag for this specimen amounts to: baseline before first vaccination. Libraries were constructed by the immunoSEQ multiplex PCR assay. In TCRdb, the immuneACCESS table is reduced to in-frame sequences with V and J assigned. These tables do not hold every clone; where another copy was compared, an unresolved V gene accounts for under half, and the others remain unexplained. The table for this sample lists about 190,000 clones; about 94% of them were counted only once. The ten largest clones take up 7% to 9.5% of the sample. Sequences were derived from peripheral blood, sampled on day 0 of AZD1222 vaccination. The receptors originated from an adult in good health.

This clone was observed a few times. J is TRBJ2-2 and V is TRBV7-9; D is unresolved. With 2 bases removed from V and 4 bases from J, the gap between germline ends came to 5 bases. Germline CDR1 reads SEHNR; CDR2 reads FQNEAQ (reference sequence). This CDR3 is 13 amino acids long. Here the CDR3 reads CASSLLGTGELFF. The CDR3 region has the DNA TGTGCCAGCAGCTTATTGGGCACCGGGGAGCTGTTTTTT.

This chain joins TRBV9 and TRBJ1-5; 7 bases match TRBD1. Germline assignment: CDR1 SGDLS and CDR2 YYNGEE. This CDR3 is built from 14 residues. The V segment lost 3 bases and the J segment 3 bases; nucleotides outside the gene matches: 3. In nucleotides, the CDR3 is TGTGCCAGCAGCGCTGACAGGGCCAATCAGCCCCAGCATTTT. It codes for CASSADRANQPQHF.

Here the CDR3 reads CASRVSVGYGYTF. The CDR3 DNA follows: TGTGCCAGCAGAGTGAGCGTGGGGTATGGCTACACCTTC. The chain recombines TRBV28 with TRBJ1-2, with D unclear. The ends were cut back, 6 bases at V and 5 bases at J, with 13 bases in the middle. The CDR3 spans 13 residues. CDR1 and CDR2 from the germline V gene are MDHEN and SYDVKM.

This clone showed up just once. This sequence joins TRBV7-2 and TRBJ2-1; D unclear. Germline V gives CDR1 SGHTA, CDR2 FQGNSA. V lost 1 base and J 8 bases, leaving 15 bases between the germline ends. This CDR3 has 15 residues. The CDR3 coding sequence is TGTGCCAGCAGCTTAGTGGCCGTAAAGCAGGATGAGCAGTTCTTC. It translates to CASSLVAVKQDEQFF.

J is TRBJ2-1 and V is TRBV13; TRBD1 is a possible D gene (5 bases). V was trimmed by 5 bases and J by 12 bases, leaving 17 bases between them. CDR1 and CDR2 from the germline V gene are PRHDT and FYEKMQ (reference sequence). The CDR3 length is 13 residues. The CDR3 sequence is CASSNTGQLGQFF. As DNA, the CDR3 is TGTGCCAGCAGCAACACCGGACAATTGGGGCAGTTCTTC.

The chain carries TRBV10-3 and TRBJ2-7, with 8 bases aligning to TRBD2. Germline CDR1 is ENHRY and CDR2 is SYGVKD. This CDR3 has 16 amino acids. The V segment lost 2 bases and the J segment 3 bases; nucleotides outside the gene matches: 9. The CDR3 nucleotides are TGTGCCATCAGTGAGAGGAATAGCGGGAAAAGCTACGAGCAGTACTTC. Encoded protein: CAISERNSGKSYEQYF.

Only a few counts were recorded for this clone. The chain links TRBV15 to TRBJ1-5; D might be TRBD1 (6 bases). Trimming shortened V by 6 bases and J by 5 bases, and 14 bases separated the two germline ends. CDR1 LNHNV and CDR2 YYDKDF come from the germline V gene (reference sequence). The CDR3 loop spans 14 amino acids. This chain's CDR3 is CATSRGGPDQPQHF. In DNA, the CDR3 is TGTGCCACCAGTCGAGGGGGGCCGGATCAGCCCCAGCATTTT.

This rearrangement joins TRBV6-4 to TRBJ1-2; D remains unclear. Germline values: CDR1 MRHNA, CDR2 SNTAGT. This CDR3 region has 14 residues. V lost 0 bases and J 4 bases, leaving 9 bases between the germline ends. The CDR3 reads CASSDSPGTYGYTF. As DNA, the CDR3 is TGTGCCAGCAGTGACTCACCGGGAACCTATGGCTACACCTTC.

V gene TRBV4-2 combines with J gene TRBJ2-7; 12 bases agree with TRBD1. Germline V gives CDR1 LGHNA, CDR2 YNFKEQ. The ends lost 4 bases at V and 5 bases at J; junction bases unmatched: 6. CDR3 size: 15 residues. CDR3 amino acids: CASSRPGQGANEQYF. In DNA, the CDR3 is TGTGCCAGCAGCCGGCCGGGACAGGGGGCCAACGAGCAGTACTTC.

V is TRBV11-2 and J is TRBJ2-1; TRBD2 aligns across 14 bases. The junction had 1 base not matched to a gene; V was cut back by 6 bases and J by 0 bases. The CDR3 runs 16 residues. Germline CDR1 SGHAT, CDR2 FQNNGV. The CDR3 loop reads CASRGTSGSSYNEQFF. CDR3 coding DNA: TGTGCCAGCAGGGGGACTAGCGGGAGCTCCTACAATGAGCAGTTCTTC.

The chain has TRBV11-1 and TRBJ2-7, with no clear D. V was pared by 4 bases and J by 2 bases, with 9 bases between. This CDR3 region has 13 residues. CDR1 is SGHAT, CDR2 FQDESV, per germline (reference sequence). In DNA, the CDR3 is TGTGCCAGCAGCTCGGACGGAACCTACGAGCAGTACTTC. This codes for CASSSDGTYEQYF.

The chain couples TRBV27 to TRBJ2-7; D tentatively fits TRBD1 or TRBD2 (5 bases each). The CDR3 contains 16 residues. CDR1 MNHEY and CDR2 SMNVEV come from the germline V gene (reference sequence). V lost 7 bases to trimming and J lost 4 bases, with 23 bases between them. CDR3 nucleotides: TGTGCCAGCATTCCCCACTTGGGGGATGAGGATTACGAGCAGTACTTC. Protein: CASIPHLGDEDYEQYF.

The chain uses TRBV27 and TRBJ2-2, with TRBD2 identical over 13 bases. J lost 5 bases, V lost 4 bases, and 7 bases had no gene match. The CDR3 totals 17 residues. Looked up from germline, CDR1 is MNHEY and CDR2 is SMNVEV (reference sequence). The CDR3 DNA reads TGTGCCAGCAGTTGGCCGGGACTAGCGGGAAGTACCGGGGAGCTGTTTTTT. This translates into CASSWPGLAGSTGELFF.

V gene TRBV7-9 combines with J gene TRBJ2-7; no reliable D call. Per the germline V gene, CDR1 is SEHNR and CDR2 is FQNEAQ (reference sequence). The CDR3 is 12 amino acids. V lost 1 base and J 2 bases, leaving 3 bases between the germline ends. CDR3 in DNA: TGTGCCAGCAGCTTAGAAACCTACGAGCAGTACTTC. It translates to CASSLETYEQYF.

This chain connects TRBV6-2 or TRBV6-3 to TRBJ2-1; D unresolved. Germline V lookup: CDR1 MNHEY, CDR2 SVGEGT. V lost 5 bases and J lost 5, with 13 bases in between. The CDR3 is made up of 14 amino acids. Here the CDR3 DNA reads TGTGCCAGCAGTACTGGTGAGAGGCACAATGAGCAGTTCTTC. Translating gives CASSTGERHNEQFF.

The rearrangement links TRBV20-1 to TRBJ2-3; D remains unclear. The CDR3 totals 11 residues. V dropped 3 bases and J dropped 5 bases, with 6 bases sitting between them. Germline-derived CDR1 and CDR2 are DFQATT and SNEGSKA (reference sequence). The CDR3 region has the DNA TGCAGTGCTAGTAATGGAGATACGCAGTATTTT. Translating it yields CSASNGDTQYF.

This chain links TRBV28 with TRBJ2-2; tentative D call: TRBD1 (6 bases). V lost 6 bases, J lost 7 bases, and 21 bases lay in between. Germline assignment: CDR1 MDHEN and CDR2 SYDVKM. CDR3 length: 16 amino acids. CDR3 sequence reads: CASRQRDTIRLGELFF. Written as DNA, the CDR3 is TGTGCCAGCAGGCAACGGGACACCATTCGTCTCGGGGAGCTGTTTTTT.

This clone is a singleton in its sample. The rearrangement links TRBV9 to TRBJ2-1; 7 nucleotides align to TRBD2. The CDR3 has 14 residues. After removal of 4 bases from V and 10 bases from J, the junction contained 11 bases not matched to a gene. Germline values: CDR1 SGDLS, CDR2 YYNGEE. The CDR3 region has the DNA TGTGCCAGCAGCCTAGGACTAGTGGAGGGCGAGCAGTTCTTC. It is translated as CASSLGLVEGEQFF.

The chain combines TRBV7-9 with TRBJ1-2; 10 bases agree with TRBD1. The CDR3 covers 15 residues. With 4 bases clipped from V and 4 bases from J, the junction kept 6 bases outside the gene matches. Germline V gene data show CDR1 as SEHNR and CDR2 as FQNEAQ (reference sequence). CDR3 region: CASSSDRGPGYGYTF. As DNA, the CDR3 is TGTGCCAGCAGCTCAGACAGGGGGCCAGGCTATGGCTACACCTTC.

V is TRBV28 and J is TRBJ2-3; tentatively, D is TRBD1 or TRBD2 (5 bases each). CDR1 MDHEN and CDR2 SYDVKM come from the germline V gene. This CDR3 has 15 amino acids. Trimming stripped 4 bases from V and 0 bases from J, with 11 bases between. The CDR3 DNA is TGTGCCAGCAGTTATCTCGGGGCGAGCACAGATACGCAGTATTTT. Its translation is CASSYLGASTDTQYF.

This sequence joins TRBV9 and TRBJ1-4; D is ambiguous. Germline loops: CDR1 SGDLS, CDR2 YYNGEE. This CDR3 comprises 15 residues. The V and J ends lost 4 bases and 3 bases respectively, with 13 bases between them. As DNA, the CDR3 is TGTGCCAGCAGCCCCCGCCCGGAATCTAATGAAAAACTGTTTTTT. Protein: CASSPRPESNEKLFF. Supplemented by reference TRBV9 and TRBJ1-4, the full variable domain reads DSGVTQTPKHLITATGQRVTLRCSPRSGDLSVYWYQQSLDQGLQFLIQYYNGEERAKGNILERFSAQQFPDLHSELNLSSLELGDSALYFCASSPRPESNEKLFFGSGTQLSVL.

This chain joins TRBV6-5 and TRBJ2-2; no firm D call. This CDR3 has 14 amino acids. The V end was cut by 2 bases, the J end by 4 bases, with 8 bases between. Germline loops: CDR1 MNHEY, CDR2 SVGAGI. The CDR3 spells CASSYSMVTGELFF. The CDR3 nucleotides read TGTGCCAGCAGTTACAGTATGGTCACCGGGGAGCTGTTTTTT.

The chain links TRBV27 to TRBJ1-5; 9 bases fit TRBD1. The germline V gene encodes CDR1 MNHEY and CDR2 SMNVEV (reference sequence). The length of the CDR3 is 17 residues. The junction had 15 bases not matched to a gene; V was cut back by 5 bases and J by 7 bases. CDR3 sequence: CASSPVAGTGTRQPQHF. The CDR3 DNA is TGTGCCAGCAGTCCAGTAGCCGGGACAGGGACAAGGCAGCCCCAGCATTTT.

V is TRBV2 and J is TRBJ1-2; 10 bases line up with TRBD1. This CDR3 is 15 amino acids long. Germline V gene sequence: CDR1 SNHLY, CDR2 FYNNEI. V dropped 2 bases and J dropped 8; count of bases not matched to a gene: 8. The CDR3 DNA sequence: TGTGCCAGCAGTGAATCGGGACAGGGGAATAGGGGCTACACCTTC. This encodes CASSESGQGNRGYTF. The entire variable domain, with the rest obtained from reference TRBV2 and TRBJ1-2, is as follows: EPEVTQTPSHQVTQMGQEVILRCVPISNHLYFYWYRQILGQKVEFLVSFYNNEISEKSEIFDDQFSVERPDGSNFTLKIRSTKLEDSAMYFCASSESGQGNRGYTFGSGTRLTVV.

This chain connects TRBV5-5 to TRBJ2-7, with D maybe TRBD2 (5 bases). The germline V gene has CDR1 SGHKS and CDR2 YYEKEE (reference sequence). V lost 4 bases and J 1 base, leaving 15 bases between the germline ends. The CDR3 is 15 amino acids. As DNA, the CDR3 is TGTGCCAGCAGCCCGACCCCCCGGGGTTCCTACGAGCAGTACTTC. Its protein product is CASSPTPRGSYEQYF.

The chain has TRBV19 and TRBJ2-7, with D possibly being TRBD2 (6 bases). Germline values: CDR1 LNHDA, CDR2 SQIVND (reference sequence). The CDR3 is made up of 15 amino acids. V lost 5 bases and J 4 bases, leaving 18 bases between the germline ends. CDR3 in DNA: TGTGCCAGTAGTCCCCGGCGCGGGGCAGGGTACGAGCAGTACTTC. As protein: CASSPRRGAGYEQYF.